This T cell receptor (beta chain) was observed in a study of radiotherapy plus CTLA-4 blockade in lung cancer. The V gene's germline CDR1 is SGHNT and CDR2 YYREEE (reference sequence). V lost 5 bases, J lost 1 base, and 1 base stayed unmatched. CDR3 length: 14 amino acids. Overall study results and limits: According to reports, early shifts in blood T cell clones, alongside interferon-beta, forecast response most accurately.

With regard to this clone: Antigen unknown.

Lung cancer patients with chemo-refractory metastatic non-small-cell disease were given focal radiation plus CTLA-4 blockade with ipilimumab. This table comes from immunoSEQ multiplex PCR, and its TCRdb copy is limited to in-frame clones, with some not included. The sample includes about 45,000 clones, roughly 60% of them seen just once. The TCR was taken from a human donor with non-small cell lung cancer who had a partial response to radiotherapy plus ipilimumab. This sample comprised peripheral blood, obtained from a patient treated with radiotherapy plus ipilimumab. The V and J genes are TRBV5-4 and TRBJ2-7, with 12 bases that match TRBD2. CDR3 coding DNA: TGTGCCAGCAGTCTAGCGGGGGGGTCCTACGAGCAGTACTTC. This encodes CASSLAGGSYEQYF.